This TCR beta chain was identified in a study of blood T cell repertoires in COVID-19. Turning to the study itself: The samples span acute and convalescent COVID-19 from the United States, Italy and Spain. In each case, the material was cDNA or gDNA derived from T cells, B-cell-depleted T cells, or PBMCs.

Authors' analysis steps: Quantification of nucleated cells was approximated via reference gene primer amplification. The method was immunoSEQ multiplex PCR; TCRdb's version includes in-frame clones alone and lacks a portion of them. The V and J calls and clone size were taken over from that table, and D and trimming were inferred from the DNA. The repertoire holds fewer than 150,000 clones, under 85% seen once, with about 7% in the top ten. The V end lost 3 bases, the J end lost 6 bases, and 6 bases lay between the germline ends. CDR3 length: 12 amino acids. Germline CDR1 is SGHKS and CDR2 is YYEKEE (reference sequence).

The origin of this receptor is a human donor in a cohort sampled during active COVID-19. This rearrangement joins TRBV5-5 to TRBJ2-2; no clear D. Source material: peripheral blood. CDR3 loop: CASSSYPGELFF. The CDR3 nucleotides are TGTGCCAGCAGCTCTTATCCCGGGGAGCTGTTTTTT.